Listed below are T cell receptor beta chains from one sample, sequenced in a study of CD8 T cells in ankylosing spondylitis. TCRdb processed the 5' RACE reads anew with MiXCR; each CDR3 protein has one entry. The sample shows around 770,000 distinct CDR3 sequences, around 19% of them seen only once. Sample: blood, either unsorted or a sorted T cell fraction (not recorded which). These receptors were taken from a male donor with ankylosing spondylitis. Both conserved end residues are part of each CDR3. D genes are given only for firm matches.

V: TRBV6-2/TRBV6-3
D: NA
CDR3: CASSYYTVNTEAFF

V: TRBV12-3/TRBV12-4
D: TRBD2
CDR3: CASSFTAGDTDTQYF

V: TRBV5-1
D: NA
CDR3: CASSSGGQETQYF

V: TRBV5-4
D: NA
CDR3: CASSLSQGSPLHF

V: TRBV20-1
D: TRBD2
CDR3: CSARTLAVVYNEQFF

V: TRBV3-1
D: NA
CDR3: CASSHRQGGTGELFF

V: TRBV29-1
D: TRBD2
CDR3: CSVEAGGAFYEQYF

V: TRBV27
D: NA
CDR3: CASRRDGDEQFF

V: TRBV10-3
D: NA
CDR3: CAISESGGATGDTQYF

V: TRBV14
D: TRBD1
CDR3: CASATGKGYGYTF

V: TRBV11-1
D: NA
CDR3: CASSQPYATDTQYF

V: TRBV10-1
D: NA
CDR3: CASSERGVDHEQYF

V: TRBV20-1
D: NA
CDR3: CSARRTVMNTEAFF

V: TRBV20-1
D: NA
CDR3: CSSRTGPYEQYF